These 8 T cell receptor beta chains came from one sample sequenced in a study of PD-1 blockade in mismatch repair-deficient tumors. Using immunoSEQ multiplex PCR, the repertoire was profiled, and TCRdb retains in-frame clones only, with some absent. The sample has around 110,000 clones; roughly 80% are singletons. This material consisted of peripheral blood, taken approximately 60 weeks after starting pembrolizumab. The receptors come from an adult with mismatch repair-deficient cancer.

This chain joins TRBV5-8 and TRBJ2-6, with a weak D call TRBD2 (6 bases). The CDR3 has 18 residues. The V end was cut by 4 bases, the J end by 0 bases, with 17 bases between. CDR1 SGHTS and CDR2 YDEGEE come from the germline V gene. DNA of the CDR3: TGTGCCAGCAGCCTGATCGCGGGGTGGGCCTCTGGGGCCAACGTCCTGACTTTC. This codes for CASSLIAGWASGANVLTF.

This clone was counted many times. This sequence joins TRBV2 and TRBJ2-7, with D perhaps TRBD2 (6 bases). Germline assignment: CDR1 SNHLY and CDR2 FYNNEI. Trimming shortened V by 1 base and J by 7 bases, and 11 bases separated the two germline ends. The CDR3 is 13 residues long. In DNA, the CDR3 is TGTGCCAGCAGTGAAGGGGGGGTTAGGGAGCAGTACTTC. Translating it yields CASSEGGVREQYF.

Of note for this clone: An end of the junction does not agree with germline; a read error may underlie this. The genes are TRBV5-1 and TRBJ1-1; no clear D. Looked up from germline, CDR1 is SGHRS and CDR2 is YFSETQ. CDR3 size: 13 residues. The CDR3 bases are TGCGCCAGCAGATTGGGAGGGAACACTGAAGCTTTCTTT. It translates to CASRLGGNTEAFF.

The CDR3 region is CASSLVGGDTQYF. As DNA, the CDR3 is TGTGCCAGCAGCCTTGTGGGAGGAGATACGCAGTATTTT. The chain has TRBV13 and TRBJ2-3, with D perhaps matching TRBD2 (6 bases). Trimming removed 5 bases from V and 5 bases from J, with 11 bases in between. The CDR3 spans 13 residues. Germline CDR1 PRHDT, CDR2 FYEKMQ (reference sequence).

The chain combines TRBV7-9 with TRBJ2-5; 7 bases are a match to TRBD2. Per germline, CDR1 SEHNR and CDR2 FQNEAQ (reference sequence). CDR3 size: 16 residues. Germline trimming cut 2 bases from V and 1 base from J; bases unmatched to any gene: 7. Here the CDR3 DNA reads TGTGCCAGCAGCTTATATGGGGGGGTGGTCCAAGAGACCCAGTACTTC. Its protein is CASSLYGGVVQETQYF.

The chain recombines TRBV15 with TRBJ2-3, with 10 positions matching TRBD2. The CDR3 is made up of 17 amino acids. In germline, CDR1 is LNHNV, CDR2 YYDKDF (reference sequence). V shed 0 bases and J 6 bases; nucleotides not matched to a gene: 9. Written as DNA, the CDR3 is TGTGCCACCAGCAGAGATGGGCTAGCGGGAGTTTCTGATACGCAGTATTTT. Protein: CATSRDGLAGVSDTQYF.

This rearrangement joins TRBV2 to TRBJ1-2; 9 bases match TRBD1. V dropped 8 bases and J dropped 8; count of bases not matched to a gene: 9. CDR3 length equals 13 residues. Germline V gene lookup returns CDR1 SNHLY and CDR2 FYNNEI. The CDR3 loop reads CASAGQGRAGYTF. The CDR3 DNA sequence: TGTGCCAGCGCGGGACAGGGAAGGGCGGGCTACACCTTC. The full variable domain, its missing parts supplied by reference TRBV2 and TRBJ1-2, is EPEVTQTPSHQVTQMGQEVILRCVPISNHLYFYWYRQILGQKVEFLVSFYNNEISEKSEIFDDQFSVERPDGSNFTLKIRSTKLEDSAMYFCASAGQGRAGYTFGSGTRLTVV.

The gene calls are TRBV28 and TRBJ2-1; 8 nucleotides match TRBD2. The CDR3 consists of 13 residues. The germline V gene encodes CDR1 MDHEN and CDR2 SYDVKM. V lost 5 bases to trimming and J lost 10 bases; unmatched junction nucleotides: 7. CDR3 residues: CASSMGLVNEQFF. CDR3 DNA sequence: TGTGCCAGCAGTATGGGACTAGTCAACGAGCAGTTCTTC.